This T cell receptor beta chain was identified in a study of beta chain features in type 1 diabetes. Across the whole study: Age, gender, cell numbers and subset yield matched between patients and controls.

The study reverse transcribed the entire isolated RNA, so it sequenced expressed TCRB transcripts. Here immunoSEQ multiplex PCR was the method, and the copy in TCRdb shows in-frame clones only, minus some. Here the sample spans around 25,000 clones, around 65% being singletons. Notes on the study in general: All four CD4+ subsets of Type 1 diabetes patients contained TCRB CDR3s that were moderately but significantly shorter. When cDNA is sequenced, cells with high TCR expression could be over-represented. Relative to healthy donors, patients appeared to have naive, central memory and Treg TCRB repertoires that were more similar. Amplification by PCR could prefer shorter templates, with the same effect in patients and controls.

Of note for this clone: What it binds is unknown.

This receptor was obtained from a middle-aged woman with type 1 diabetes. Source material: stem cell memory CD4+ T cells from blood.

The CDR3 sequence is CASSIFSGTAYTGELFF. CDR3 in DNA: TGTGCCAGTAGTATCTTCTCCGGGACAGCATACACCGGGGAGCTGTTTTTT. The chain has TRBV19 and TRBJ2-2, with TRBD1 identical over 7 bases. V trimming: 3 bases; J trimming: 3 bases; junction bases outside the gene matches: 10. The germline V gene has CDR1 LNHDA and CDR2 SQIVND (reference sequence). The CDR3 has 17 residues.